The T cell receptor (beta chain) described here comes from a study of blood T cell repertoires in COVID-19. Study background: Sources were T cells, B-cell-depleted T cells, or PBMCs; the material itself was cDNA or gDNA.

This CDR3 is 12 amino acids long. V was clipped by 8 bases and J by 5 bases; unmatched bases: 4. Germline values: CDR1 MNHNY, CDR2 SVGAGI (reference sequence). The data were produced by immunoSEQ multiplex PCR, yet TCRdb's version contains in-frame clones alone and is incomplete. The data show more than 200,000 clones, around 88% seen once. Followed over time, Seattle patients had been enrolled while infection was active. The sequence was collected from a woman aged 30 to 39 with COVID-19, enrolled during active disease. V gene TRBV6-6 combines with J gene TRBJ2-5, with 8 bases identical to TRBD2. The sample was peripheral blood. The CDR3 loop is CASRGGYETQYF. Here the CDR3 DNA reads TGTGCCAGCCGCGGGGGGTATGAGACCCAGTACTTC.